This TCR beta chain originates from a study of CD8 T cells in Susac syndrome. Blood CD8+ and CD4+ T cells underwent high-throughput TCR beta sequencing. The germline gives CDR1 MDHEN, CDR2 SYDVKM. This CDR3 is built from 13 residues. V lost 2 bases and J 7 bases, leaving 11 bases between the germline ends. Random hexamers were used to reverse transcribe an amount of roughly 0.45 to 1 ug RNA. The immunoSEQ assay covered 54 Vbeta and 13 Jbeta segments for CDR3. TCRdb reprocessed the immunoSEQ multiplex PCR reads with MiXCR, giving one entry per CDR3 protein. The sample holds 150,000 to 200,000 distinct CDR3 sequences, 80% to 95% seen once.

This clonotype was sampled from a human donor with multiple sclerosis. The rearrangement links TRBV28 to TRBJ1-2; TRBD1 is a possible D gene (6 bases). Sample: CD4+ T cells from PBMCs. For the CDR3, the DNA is TGTGCCAGCAGTTTAACACACAGGGTTGGCTACACCTTC. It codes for CASSLTHRVGYTF.